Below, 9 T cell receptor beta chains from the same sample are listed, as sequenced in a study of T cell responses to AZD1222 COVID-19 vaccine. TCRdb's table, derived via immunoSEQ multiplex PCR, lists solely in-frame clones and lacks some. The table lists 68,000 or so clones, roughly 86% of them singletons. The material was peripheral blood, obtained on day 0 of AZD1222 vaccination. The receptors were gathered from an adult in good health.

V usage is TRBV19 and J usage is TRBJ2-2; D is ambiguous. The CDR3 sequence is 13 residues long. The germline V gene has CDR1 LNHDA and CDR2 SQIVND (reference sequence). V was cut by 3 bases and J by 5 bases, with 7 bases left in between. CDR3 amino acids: CASSMGPTGELFF. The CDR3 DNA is TGTGCCAGTAGTATGGGCCCAACCGGGGAGCTGTTTTTT.

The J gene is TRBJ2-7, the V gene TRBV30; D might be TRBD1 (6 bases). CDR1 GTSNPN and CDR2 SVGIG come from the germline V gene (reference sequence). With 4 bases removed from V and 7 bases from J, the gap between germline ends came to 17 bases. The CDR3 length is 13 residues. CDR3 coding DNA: TGTGCCTGGACCAGGGGCGAGCTTTATGAGCAGTACTTC. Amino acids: CAWTRGELYEQYF.

The CDR3: CASSIPGGGYTF. CDR3 bases: TGTGCCAGTAGTATTCCAGGGGGAGGCTACACCTTC. V usage is TRBV19 and J usage is TRBJ1-2; TRBD1 agrees at 7 bases. V was clipped by 3 bases and J by 8 bases; unmatched bases: 3. The CDR3 loop spans 12 amino acids. Germline V gene sequence: CDR1 LNHDA, CDR2 SQIVND (reference sequence).

The CDR3 loop is CASKGHSGANVLTF. CDR3 in DNA: TGTGCCAGCAAAGGACATTCTGGGGCCAACGTCCTGACTTTC. The chain has TRBV2 and TRBJ2-6; possibly TRBD1 for D (5 bases). The CDR3 extends over 14 amino acids. The germline V and J ends were trimmed by 7 bases and 1 base, with 8 bases remaining between them. Germline loops: CDR1 SNHLY, CDR2 FYNNEI.

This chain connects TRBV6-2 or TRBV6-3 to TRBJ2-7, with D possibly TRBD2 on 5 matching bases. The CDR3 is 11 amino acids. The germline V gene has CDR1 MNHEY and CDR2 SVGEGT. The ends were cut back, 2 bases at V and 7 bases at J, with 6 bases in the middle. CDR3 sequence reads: CASSYGGEQYF. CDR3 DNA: TGTGCCAGCAGTTACGGCGGGGAGCAGTACTTC.

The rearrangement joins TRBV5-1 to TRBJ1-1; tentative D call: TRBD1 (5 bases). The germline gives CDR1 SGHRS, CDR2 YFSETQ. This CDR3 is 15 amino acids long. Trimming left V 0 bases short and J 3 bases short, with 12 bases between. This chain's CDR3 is CASSLGGVTHTEAFF. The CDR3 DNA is TGCGCCAGCAGCTTGGGAGGGGTTACCCACACTGAAGCTTTCTTT.

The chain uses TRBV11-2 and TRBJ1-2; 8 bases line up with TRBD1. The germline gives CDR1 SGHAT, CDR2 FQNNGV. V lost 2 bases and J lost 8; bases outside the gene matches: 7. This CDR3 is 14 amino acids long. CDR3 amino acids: CASSLTTGGPGYTF. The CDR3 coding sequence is TGTGCCAGCAGCTTAACCACAGGGGGGCCGGGCTACACCTTC.

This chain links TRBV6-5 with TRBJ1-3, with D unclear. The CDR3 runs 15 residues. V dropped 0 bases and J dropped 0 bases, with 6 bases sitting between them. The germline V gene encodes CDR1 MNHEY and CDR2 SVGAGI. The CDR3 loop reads CASSYSPDSGNTIYF. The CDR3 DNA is TGTGCCAGCAGTTACTCGCCGGACTCTGGAAACACCATATATTTT.

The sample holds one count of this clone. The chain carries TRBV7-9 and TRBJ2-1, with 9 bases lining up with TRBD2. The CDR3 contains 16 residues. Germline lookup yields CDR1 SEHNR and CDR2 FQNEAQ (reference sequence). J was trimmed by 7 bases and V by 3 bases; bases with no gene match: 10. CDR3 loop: CASSFPSGTPLNEQFF. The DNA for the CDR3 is TGTGCCAGCAGCTTTCCTAGCGGGACCCCTCTAAATGAGCAGTTCTTC.